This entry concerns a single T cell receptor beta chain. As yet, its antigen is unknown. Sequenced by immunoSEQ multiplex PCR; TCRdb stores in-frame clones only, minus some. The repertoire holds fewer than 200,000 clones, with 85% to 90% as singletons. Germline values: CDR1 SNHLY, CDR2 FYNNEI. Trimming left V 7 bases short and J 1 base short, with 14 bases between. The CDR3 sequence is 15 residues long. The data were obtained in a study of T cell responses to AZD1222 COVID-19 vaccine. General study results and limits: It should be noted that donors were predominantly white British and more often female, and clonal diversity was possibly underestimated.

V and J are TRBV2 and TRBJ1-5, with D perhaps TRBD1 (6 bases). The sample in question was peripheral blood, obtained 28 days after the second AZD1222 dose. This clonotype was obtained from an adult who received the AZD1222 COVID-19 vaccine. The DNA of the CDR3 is TGTGCCAGCACCACAGGGAGGGCGAGCAATCAGCCCCAGCATTTT. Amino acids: CASTTGRASNQPQHF.